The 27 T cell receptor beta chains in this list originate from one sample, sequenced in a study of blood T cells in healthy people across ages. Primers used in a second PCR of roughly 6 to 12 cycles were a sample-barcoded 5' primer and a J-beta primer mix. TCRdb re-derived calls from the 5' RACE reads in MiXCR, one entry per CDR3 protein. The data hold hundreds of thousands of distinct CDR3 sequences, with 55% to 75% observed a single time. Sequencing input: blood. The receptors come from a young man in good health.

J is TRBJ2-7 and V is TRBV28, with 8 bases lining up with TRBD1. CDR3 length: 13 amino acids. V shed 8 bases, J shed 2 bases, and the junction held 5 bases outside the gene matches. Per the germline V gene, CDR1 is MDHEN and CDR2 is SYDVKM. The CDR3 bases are TGTGCCAGCTTAGACAGGGGCCCCTACGAGCAGTACTTC. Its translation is CASLDRGPYEQYF.

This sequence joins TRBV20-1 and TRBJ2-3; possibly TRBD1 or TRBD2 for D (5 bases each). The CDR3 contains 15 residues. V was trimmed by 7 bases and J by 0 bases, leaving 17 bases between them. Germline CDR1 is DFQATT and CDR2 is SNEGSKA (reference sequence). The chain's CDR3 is CSGHRGGSSTDTQYF. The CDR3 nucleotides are TGCAGTGGCCACCGGGGCGGGTCTAGCACAGATACGCAGTATTTT.

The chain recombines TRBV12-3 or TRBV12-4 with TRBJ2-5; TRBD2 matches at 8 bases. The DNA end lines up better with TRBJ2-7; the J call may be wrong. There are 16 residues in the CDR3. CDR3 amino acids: CASSSLDGRAAYEQYF. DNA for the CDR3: TGTGCCAGCAGTTCCCTCGACGGGAGGGCCGCCTACGAGCAGTACTTC.

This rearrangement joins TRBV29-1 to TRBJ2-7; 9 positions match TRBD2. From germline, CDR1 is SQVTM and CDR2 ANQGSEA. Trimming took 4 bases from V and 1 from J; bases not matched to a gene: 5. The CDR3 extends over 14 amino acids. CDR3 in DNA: TGCAGCGTTGGGGAGACTAGCGGTTCCTACGAGCAGTACTTC. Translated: CSVGETSGSYEQYF.

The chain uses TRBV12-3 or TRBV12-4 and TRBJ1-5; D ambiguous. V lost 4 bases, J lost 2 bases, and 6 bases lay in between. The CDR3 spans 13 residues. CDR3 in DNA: TGTGCCAGCAGTTGGGGAGGCAATCAGCCCCAGCATTTT. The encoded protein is CASSWGGNQPQHF.

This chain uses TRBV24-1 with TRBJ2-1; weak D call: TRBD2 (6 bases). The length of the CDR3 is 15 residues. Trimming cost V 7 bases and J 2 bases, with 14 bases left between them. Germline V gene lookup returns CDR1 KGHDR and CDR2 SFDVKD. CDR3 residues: CATRGAEGTYNEQFF. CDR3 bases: TGTGCCACCAGAGGGGCGGAGGGCACCTACAATGAGCAGTTCTTC.

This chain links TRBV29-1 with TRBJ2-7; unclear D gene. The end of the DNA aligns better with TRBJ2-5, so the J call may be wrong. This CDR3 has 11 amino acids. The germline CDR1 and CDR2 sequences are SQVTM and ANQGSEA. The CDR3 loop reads CSIRVAGTQYF. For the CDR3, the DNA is TGCAGCATAAGGGTGGCAGGGACCCAGTACTTC.

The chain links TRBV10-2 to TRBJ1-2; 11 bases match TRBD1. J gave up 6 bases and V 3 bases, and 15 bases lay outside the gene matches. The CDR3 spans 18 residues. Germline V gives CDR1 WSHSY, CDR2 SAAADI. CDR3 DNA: TGCGCCAGCAGTGAAGTCCCGGGACAGGGGGGGTCCGGGAATGGCTACACCTTC. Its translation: CASSEVPGQGGSGNGYTF.

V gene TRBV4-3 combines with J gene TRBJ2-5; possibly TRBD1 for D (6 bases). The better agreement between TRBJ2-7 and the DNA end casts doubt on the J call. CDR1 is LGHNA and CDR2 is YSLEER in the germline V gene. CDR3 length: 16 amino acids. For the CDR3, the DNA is TGCGCCAGCAGCCAAGACAGGGGCCAGATCTCCTACGAGCAGTACTTC. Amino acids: CASSQDRGQISYEQYF.

This CDR3 is CSVKFGNQPQHF. CDR3 DNA sequence: TGCAGCGTTAAATTTGGTAATCAGCCCCAGCATTTT. The genes are TRBV29-1 and TRBJ1-5; D gene uncertain. The CDR3 is 12 residues long. CDR1 and CDR2 from the germline V gene are SQVTM and ANQGSEA. Trimming left V 5 bases short and J 4 bases short, with 9 bases between. Looking up the rest from reference TRBV29-1 and TRBJ1-5 gives the full variable domain: SAVISQKPSRDICQRGTSLTIQCQVDSQVTMMFWYRQQPGQSLTLIATANQGSEATYESGFVIDKFPISRPNLTFSTLTVSNMSPEDSSIYLCSVKFGNQPQHFGDGTRLSIL.

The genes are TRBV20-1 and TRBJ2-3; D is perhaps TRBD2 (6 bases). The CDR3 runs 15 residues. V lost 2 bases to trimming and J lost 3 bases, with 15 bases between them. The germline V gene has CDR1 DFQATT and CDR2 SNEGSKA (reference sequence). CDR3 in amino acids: CSARKAGLSTDTQYF. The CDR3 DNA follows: TGCAGTGCTAGAAAGGCCGGACTATCGACAGATACGCAGTATTTT.

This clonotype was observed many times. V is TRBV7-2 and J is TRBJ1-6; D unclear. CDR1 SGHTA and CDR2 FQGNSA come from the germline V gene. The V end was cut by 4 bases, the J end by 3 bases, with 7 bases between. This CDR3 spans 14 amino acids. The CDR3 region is CASSSTGYNSPLHF. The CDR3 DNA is TGTGCCAGCAGCTCGACCGGCTATAATTCACCCCTCCACTTT.

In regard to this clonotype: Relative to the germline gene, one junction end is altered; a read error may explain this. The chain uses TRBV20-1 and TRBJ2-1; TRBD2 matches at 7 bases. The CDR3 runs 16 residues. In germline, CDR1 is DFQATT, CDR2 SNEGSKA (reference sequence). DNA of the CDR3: TGCAGTGCTACCACAAAGGAGCGGGGAGTATACAATGAGCAGTTCTTT. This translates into CSATTKERGVYNEQFF.

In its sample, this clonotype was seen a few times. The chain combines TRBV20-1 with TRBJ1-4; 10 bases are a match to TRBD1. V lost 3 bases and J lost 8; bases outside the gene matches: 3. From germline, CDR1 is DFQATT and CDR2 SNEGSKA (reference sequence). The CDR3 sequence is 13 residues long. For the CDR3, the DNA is TGCAGTGCTAGCCGGGACAGGGGCGAAAAACTGTTTTTT. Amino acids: CSASRDRGEKLFF.

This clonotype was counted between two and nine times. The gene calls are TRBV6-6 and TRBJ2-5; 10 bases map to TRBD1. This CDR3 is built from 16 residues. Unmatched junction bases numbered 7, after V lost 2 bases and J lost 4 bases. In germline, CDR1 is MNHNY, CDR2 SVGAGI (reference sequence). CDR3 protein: CASSYPPGQGRETQYF. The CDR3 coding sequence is TGTGCCAGCAGTTACCCTCCGGGACAGGGGAGAGAGACCCAGTACTTC.

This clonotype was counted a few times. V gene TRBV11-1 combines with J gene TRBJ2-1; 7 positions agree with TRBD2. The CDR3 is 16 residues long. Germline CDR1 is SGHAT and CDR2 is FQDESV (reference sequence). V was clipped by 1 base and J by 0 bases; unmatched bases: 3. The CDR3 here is CASSLGGGYSYNEQFF. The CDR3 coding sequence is TGTGCCAGCAGCTTAGGGGGGGGTTACTCCTACAATGAGCAGTTCTTC.

The DNA of the CDR3 is TGTGCCAGCAGCCCCCCCCCGGGGACTTCCGAGCAGTACTTC. This sequence encodes CASSPPPGTSEQYF. The chain joins TRBV7-9 to TRBJ2-7, with a possible D match to TRBD2 (6 bases). Germline assignment: CDR1 SEHNR and CDR2 FQNEAQ (reference sequence). V was pared by 5 bases and J by 6 bases, with 17 bases between. The CDR3 has 14 amino acids.

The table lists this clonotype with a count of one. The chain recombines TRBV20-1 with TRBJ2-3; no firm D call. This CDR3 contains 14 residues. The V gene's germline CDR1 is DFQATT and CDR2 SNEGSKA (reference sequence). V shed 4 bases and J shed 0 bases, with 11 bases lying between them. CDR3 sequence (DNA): TGCAGTGCTACACAATTCGGCAGCACAGATACGCAGTATTTT. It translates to CSATQFGSTDTQYF.

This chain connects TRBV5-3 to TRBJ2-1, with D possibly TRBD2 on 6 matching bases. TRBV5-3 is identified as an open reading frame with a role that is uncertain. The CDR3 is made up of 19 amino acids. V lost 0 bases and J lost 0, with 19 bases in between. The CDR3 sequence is CARSLAGPIAVSSYNEQFF. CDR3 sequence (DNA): TGTGCCAGAAGCTTGGCGGGACCCATAGCGGTAAGCTCCTACAATGAGCAGTTCTTC.

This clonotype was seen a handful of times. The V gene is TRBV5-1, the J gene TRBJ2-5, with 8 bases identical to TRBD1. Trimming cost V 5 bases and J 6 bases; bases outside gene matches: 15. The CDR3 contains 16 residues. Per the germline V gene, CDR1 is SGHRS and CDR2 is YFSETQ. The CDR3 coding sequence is TGCGCCAGCAGTTCCGGCCCAGGACAGGGTGGTCAGACCCAGTACTTC. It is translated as CASSSGPGQGGQTQYF. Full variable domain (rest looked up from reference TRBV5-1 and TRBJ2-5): KAGVTQTPRYLIKTRGQQVTLSCSPISGHRSVSWYQQTPGQGLQFLFEYFSETQRNKGNFPGRFSGRQFSNSRSEMNVSTLELGDSALYLCASSSGPGQGGQTQYFGPGTRLLVL.

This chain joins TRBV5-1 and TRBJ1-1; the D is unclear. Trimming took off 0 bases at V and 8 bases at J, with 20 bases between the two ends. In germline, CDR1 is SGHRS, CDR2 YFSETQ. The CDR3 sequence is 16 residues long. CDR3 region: CASSLAILGSPREAFF. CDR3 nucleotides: TGCGCCAGCAGCTTGGCCATATTGGGTTCGCCGCGGGAAGCTTTCTTT.

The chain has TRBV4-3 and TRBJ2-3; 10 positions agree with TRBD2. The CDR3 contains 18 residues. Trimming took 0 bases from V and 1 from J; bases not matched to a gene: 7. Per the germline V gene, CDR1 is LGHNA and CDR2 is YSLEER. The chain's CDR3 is CASSQEAGGPLGTDTQYF. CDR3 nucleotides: TGCGCCAGCAGCCAAGAAGCGGGAGGGCCCCTAGGCACAGATACGCAGTATTTT.

The CDR3 here is CASSQAGRAETQYF. The CDR3 DNA sequence: TGTGCCAGCAGCCAAGCGGGACGAGCAGAGACCCAGTACTTC. V and J are TRBV3-1 and TRBJ2-5; D is possibly TRBD1 or TRBD2 (5 bases each). With 1 base removed from V and 4 bases from J, the gap between germline ends came to 10 bases. The CDR3 has 14 amino acids. In germline, CDR1 is LGHDT, CDR2 YNNKEL (reference sequence).

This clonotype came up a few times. This CDR3 reads CASSSNSFSSDTQYF. DNA for the CDR3: TGTGCCAGCAGCTCCAATAGTTTCTCCAGTGATACGCAGTATTTT. The rearrangement joins TRBV11-2 to TRBJ2-3; no clear D gene. Trimming took off 4 bases at V and 6 bases at J, with 17 bases between the two ends. Per germline, CDR1 SGHAT and CDR2 FQNNGV. The CDR3 is 15 residues long.

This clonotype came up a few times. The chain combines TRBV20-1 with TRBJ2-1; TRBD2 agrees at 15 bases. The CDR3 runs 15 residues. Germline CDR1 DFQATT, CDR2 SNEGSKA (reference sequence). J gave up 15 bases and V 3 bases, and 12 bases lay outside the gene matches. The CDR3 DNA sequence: TGCAGTGCTAGTACTCGTAGGACTAGCGGGGGGGCTGCGTTCTTC. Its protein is CSASTRRTSGGAAFF.

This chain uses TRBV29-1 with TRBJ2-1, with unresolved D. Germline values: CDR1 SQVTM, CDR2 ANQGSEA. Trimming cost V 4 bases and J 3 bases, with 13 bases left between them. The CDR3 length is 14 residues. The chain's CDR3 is CSVAAQFRYNEQFF. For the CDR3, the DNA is TGCAGCGTTGCGGCGCAGTTTCGCTACAATGAGCAGTTCTTC.

The CDR3, as DNA: TGTGCCAGCAGTTCTCCGGGGACAGGGACATACAATGAGCAGTTCTTC. Protein product: CASSSPGTGTYNEQFF. This chain connects TRBV28 to TRBJ2-1, with 9 bases identical to TRBD1. This CDR3 region has 16 residues. The V and J ends lost 4 bases and 4 bases, in that order; junction bases with no gene match: 8. Germline CDR1 is MDHEN and CDR2 is SYDVKM.